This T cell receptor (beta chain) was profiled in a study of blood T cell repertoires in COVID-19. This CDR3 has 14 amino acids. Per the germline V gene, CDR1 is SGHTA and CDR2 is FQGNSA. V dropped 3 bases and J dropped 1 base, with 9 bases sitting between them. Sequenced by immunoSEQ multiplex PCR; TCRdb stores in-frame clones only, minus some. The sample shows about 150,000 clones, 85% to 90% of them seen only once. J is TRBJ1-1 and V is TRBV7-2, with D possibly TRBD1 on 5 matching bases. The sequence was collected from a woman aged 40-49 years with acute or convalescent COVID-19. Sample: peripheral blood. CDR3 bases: TGTGCCAGCAGCTTCGCGGGACCGAACACTGAAGCTTTCTTT. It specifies CASSFAGPNTEAFF.